This record covers a single TCR beta chain. It has no known antigen specificity. The sample holds no much larger clone one base away, and base qualities are not on file. This specimen comes from a study of blood T cell repertoires in COVID-19 (dated by TCRdb to 2018 to 2021). A note on the overall study: Samples covering the acute and convalescent phases of COVID-19 were provided by collaborators in the United States, Italy and Spain. The material from the prospective study consisted of cDNA or gDNA derived from T cells, B-cell-depleted T cells, or PBMCs. The dataset comprised deeply sampled blood TCRbeta repertoires from subjects exposed to, actively infected with, or recovered from COVID-19. A freely available public database, intended as a resource for researchers studying the immune response to SARS-CoV-2, is where the repertoires were released. The samples were drawn from the first 160 participants of the ongoing ImmuneRACE study and from roughly 1,300 subjects provided by 6 global collaborators. Nearly every sample came with metadata listing a de-identified subject ID, COVID-19 status, age in years and sex. Where available, HLA class I and class II types were obtained from metadata supplied by the sample provider rather than from assay-based typing.

Participants in the prospective study were enrolled through a virtual design, were aged roughly 18 to 100 years, and lived in about two dozen United States geographic areas. Cohort assignment in the prospective study relied on participant-reported clinical history from a screening survey and a study questionnaire. Recovered participants in ImmuneRACE Cohort 3 were defined as having two consecutive negative NP/OP PCR tests, clearance from a healthcare professional, or resolution of symptoms. Mobile phlebotomists in the prospective study collected whole blood, serum and a nasopharyngeal or oropharyngeal swab from every participant. Participants in the prospective study had the option to provide additional blood draws and questionnaires over a roughly 2-month period. Before DNA extraction, blood samples from the prospective study were shipped at room temperature or frozen. The study at large found these results: The quantity of clinical and demographic metadata differed by source and by participant and was supplied without curation.

TCRbeta CDR3 regions were amplified from genomic DNA using the immunoSEQ Assay, a bias-controlled multiplex PCR. The original pipeline was this. The number of nucleated cells in each sample was estimated from the amplification of reference gene primers within the assay. To quantify the absolute abundance of each unique TCRbeta CDR3 rearrangement, sequence reads were collapsed and filtered. Productive Simpson clonality was computed per sample as the square root of Simpson's diversity index over productive rearrangements. Here the immuneACCESS table is served through TCRdb, limited to in-frame sequences with V and J called. Missing clones are a known gap in these copies; in checked studies unresolved V genes cover under half, and the rest lacks a known reason. V, J and clone size were drawn from that table, and D and trimming were deduced from the DNA. This sample is represented by fewer than 300,000 clones; 90% of them were singletons. The ten largest make up approximately 1.2% of the sample.

The CDR3 has 15 amino acids, counting the end cysteine and phenylalanine. The sequence is cut down to CDR3 DNA, 45 bases in frame from base 1. Trimming takes 8 bases from V and 4 bases from J, and the germline ends sit 18 bases apart. CDR1 MGHRA and CDR2 YSYEKL were looked up in the germline V gene. The clonotype comes from a woman aged 25 to 39 who had recovered from COVID-19. This receptor chain uses TRBV4-1 and TRBJ2-1, with TRBD2 as a weak D call on 6 bases. Specimen: PBMCs or T cells enriched from blood (not recorded which). The CDR3 protein is CASRGTVETYNEQFF. The nucleotide sequence reads TGCGCCAGCCGGGGGACGGTCGAAACATACAATGAGCAGTTCTTC.